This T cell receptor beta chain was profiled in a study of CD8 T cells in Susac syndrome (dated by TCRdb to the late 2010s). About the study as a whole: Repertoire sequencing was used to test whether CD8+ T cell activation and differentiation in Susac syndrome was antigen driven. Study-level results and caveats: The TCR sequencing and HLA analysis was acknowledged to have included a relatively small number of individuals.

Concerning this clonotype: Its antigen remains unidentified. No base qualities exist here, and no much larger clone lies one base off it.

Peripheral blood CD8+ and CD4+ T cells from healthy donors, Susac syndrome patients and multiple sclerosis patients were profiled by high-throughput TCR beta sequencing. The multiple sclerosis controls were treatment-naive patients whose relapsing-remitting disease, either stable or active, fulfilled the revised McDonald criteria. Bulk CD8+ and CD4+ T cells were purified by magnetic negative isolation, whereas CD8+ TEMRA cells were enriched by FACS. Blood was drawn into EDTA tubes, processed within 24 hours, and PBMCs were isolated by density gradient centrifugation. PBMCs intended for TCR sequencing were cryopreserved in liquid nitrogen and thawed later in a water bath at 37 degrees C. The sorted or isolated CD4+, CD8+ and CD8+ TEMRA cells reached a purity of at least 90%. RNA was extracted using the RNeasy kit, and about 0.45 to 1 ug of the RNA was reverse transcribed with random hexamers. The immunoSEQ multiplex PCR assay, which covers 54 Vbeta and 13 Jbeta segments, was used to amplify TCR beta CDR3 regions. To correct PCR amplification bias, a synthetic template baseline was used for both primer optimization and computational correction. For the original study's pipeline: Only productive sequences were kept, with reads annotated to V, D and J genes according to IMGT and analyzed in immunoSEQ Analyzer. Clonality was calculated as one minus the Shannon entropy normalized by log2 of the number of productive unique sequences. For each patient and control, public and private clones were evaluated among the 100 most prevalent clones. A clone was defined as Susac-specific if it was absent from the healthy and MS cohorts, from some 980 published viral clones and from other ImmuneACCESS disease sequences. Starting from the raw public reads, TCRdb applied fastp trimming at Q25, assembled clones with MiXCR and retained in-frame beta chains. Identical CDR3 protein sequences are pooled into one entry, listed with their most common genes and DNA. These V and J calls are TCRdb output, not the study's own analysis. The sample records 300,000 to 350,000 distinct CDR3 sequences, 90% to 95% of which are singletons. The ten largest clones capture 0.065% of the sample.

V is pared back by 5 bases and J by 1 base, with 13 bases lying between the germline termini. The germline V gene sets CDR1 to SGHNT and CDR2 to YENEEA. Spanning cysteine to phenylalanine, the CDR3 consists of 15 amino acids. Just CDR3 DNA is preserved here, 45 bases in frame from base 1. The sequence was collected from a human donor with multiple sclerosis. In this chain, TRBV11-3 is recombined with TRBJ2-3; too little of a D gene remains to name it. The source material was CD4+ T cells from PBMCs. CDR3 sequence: CASSKGRTRTDTQYF. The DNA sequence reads TGTGCCAGCAGCAAGGGCCGTACTCGCACAGATACGCAGTATTTT.